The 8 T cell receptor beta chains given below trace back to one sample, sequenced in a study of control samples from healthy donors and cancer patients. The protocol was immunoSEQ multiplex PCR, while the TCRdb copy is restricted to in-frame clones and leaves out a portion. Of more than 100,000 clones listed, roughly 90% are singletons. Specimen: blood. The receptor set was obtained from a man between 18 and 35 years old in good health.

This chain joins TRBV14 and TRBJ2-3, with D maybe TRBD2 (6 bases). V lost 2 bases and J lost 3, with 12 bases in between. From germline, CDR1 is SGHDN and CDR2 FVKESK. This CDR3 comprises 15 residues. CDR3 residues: CASSQHGGITDTQYF. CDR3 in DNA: TGTGCCAGCAGCCAACACGGGGGAATTACAGATACGCAGTATTTT.

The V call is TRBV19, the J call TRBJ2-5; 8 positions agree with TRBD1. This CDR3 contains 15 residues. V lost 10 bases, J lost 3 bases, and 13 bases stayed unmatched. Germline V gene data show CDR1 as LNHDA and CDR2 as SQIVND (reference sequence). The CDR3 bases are TGTGCCACCGCGGACAGGGCGGTGGGAAAAGAGACCCAGTACTTC. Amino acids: CATADRAVGKETQYF.

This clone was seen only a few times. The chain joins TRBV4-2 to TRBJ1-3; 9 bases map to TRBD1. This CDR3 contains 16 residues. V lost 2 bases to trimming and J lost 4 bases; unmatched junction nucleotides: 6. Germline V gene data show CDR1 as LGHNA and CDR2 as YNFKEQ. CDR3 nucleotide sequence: TGTGCCAGCAGCCAACTGGGACAGGGTAAGGGAAACACCATATATTTT. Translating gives CASSQLGQGKGNTIYF.

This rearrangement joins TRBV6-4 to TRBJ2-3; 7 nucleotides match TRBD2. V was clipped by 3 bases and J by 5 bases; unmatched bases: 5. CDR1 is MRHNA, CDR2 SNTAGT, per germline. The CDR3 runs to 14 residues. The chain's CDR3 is CASSEGREGDTQYF. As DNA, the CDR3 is TGTGCCAGCAGTGAGGGCAGGGAGGGAGATACGCAGTATTTT.

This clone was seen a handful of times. The CDR3 loop reads CASTTAINEKLFF. DNA of the CDR3: TGTGCCAGCACGACAGCAATTAATGAAAAACTGTTTTTT. The chain employs TRBV5-6 and TRBJ1-4; D is perhaps TRBD1 (5 bases). CDR1 SGHDT and CDR2 YYEEEE come from the germline V gene. V was clipped by 6 bases and J by 4 bases, with 10 bases between them. The length of the CDR3 is 13 residues.

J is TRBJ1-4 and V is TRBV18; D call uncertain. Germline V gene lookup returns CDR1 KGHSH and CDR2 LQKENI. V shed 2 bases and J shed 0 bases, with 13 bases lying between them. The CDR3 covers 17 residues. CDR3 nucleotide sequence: TGTGCCAGCTCACCATCTTCTCCCGGTACAACTAATGAAAAACTGTTTTTT. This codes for CASSPSSPGTTNEKLFF.

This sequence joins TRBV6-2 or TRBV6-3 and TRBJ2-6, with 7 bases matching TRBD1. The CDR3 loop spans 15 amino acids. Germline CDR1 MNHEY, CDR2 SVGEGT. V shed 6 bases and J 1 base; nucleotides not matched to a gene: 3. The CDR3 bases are TGTGCCAGCAGCCGGGACAGTTCTGGGGCCAACGTCCTGACTTTC. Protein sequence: CASSRDSSGANVLTF.

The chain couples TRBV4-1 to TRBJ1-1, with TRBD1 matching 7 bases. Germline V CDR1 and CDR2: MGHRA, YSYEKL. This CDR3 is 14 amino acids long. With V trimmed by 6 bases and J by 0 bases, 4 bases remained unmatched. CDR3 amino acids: CASSLDRMNTEAFF. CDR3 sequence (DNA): TGCGCCAGCAGTCTGGACAGGATGAACACTGAAGCTTTCTTT.